The present T cell receptor beta chain was sequenced within a study of CXCR3-negative and CXCR3-positive naive CD8 T cells. Study-wide findings and caveats: CXCR3-positive naive cells had TRB CDR3s that were more hydrophobic than CXCR3-negative naive cells had.

Judged by frequency, this clonotype is medium-sized (0.01 to 0.1%). Its target is unknown. The study made its TRB cDNA libraries by 5' RACE, adding UMI labels. TCRdb re-called the 5' RACE reads, yielding one record per CDR3 amino acid sequence without DNA. The sample data list 5,500 to 8,500 distinct CDR3 sequences. The length of the CDR3 is 15 residues. From germline, CDR1 is MDHEN and CDR2 SYDVKM. Specimen: naive CXCR3+ CD8+ T cells from blood. Described subset: CD45RO-CCR7+CD27+CD95- naive CD8+ T cells expressing CXCR3 (TNR3+). The chain combines TRBV28 with TRBJ1-6. This clonotype was obtained from a human donor in good health. Some clones in this sample may be carry-over from other donors' samples. This chain's CDR3 is CASSFPTVRNSPLHF.